This T cell receptor (beta chain) stems from a study of shared clonotypes between healthy human individuals. Study-level results: Depth of sequencing was expected to influence donor clonotype sharing. Generation probability values for non-shared clonotypes were lower than those for clonotypes shared by all four donors.

Between the trimmed V and J ends, which lost 7 bases and 3 bases, there was a span of 16 bases. This CDR3 comprises 14 residues. CDR1 is ENHRY and CDR2 is SYGVKD in the germline V gene. Subsets obtained from CD4+ cells comprised CD45RA+ naive and CD45RA-negative memory cells. Investigators spread the genomic DNA of each subset evenly over several immunoSEQ plates. Measured with immunoSEQ multiplex PCR; TCRdb has only the in-frame clones, and not every one. The sample contains some 1 million clones, 60% to 80% of which appear only once. A remark on this clone: Its target is not known.

V gene TRBV10-3 combines with J gene TRBJ2-7; possibly TRBD2 for D (5 bases). The specimen sequenced was memory CD4+ T cells sorted from blood. The subset was: CD45RA-negative fraction. The receptor was derived from a man aged 18-30 years in good health. Here the CDR3 reads CAINSGGDGYEQYF. Here the CDR3 DNA reads TGTGCCATCAATTCCGGAGGCGACGGCTACGAGCAGTACTTC.